The present entry profiles one TCR beta chain with its context. The target antigen is unknown. Carried by the TCR beta cDNA libraries were unique molecular identifiers. T cells numbering about 1 to 11 million yielded 500,000 or so cDNA molecules. TCRdb re-analysed the PCR reads in MiXCR, keeping a single row per CDR3 protein. Here the sample spans some 700,000 distinct CDR3 sequences, around 60% being singletons. The data originate from a study of post-analysis software for immune sequencing data. Across the study: As for disease course, relapsing-remitting, secondary progressive and progressive-relapsing multiple sclerosis were all included.

The ends lost 3 bases at V and 0 bases at J; junction bases unmatched: 14. Germline CDR1 is MGHDK and CDR2 is SYGVNS. This CDR3 comprises 20 residues. Whole-study results and caveats: Roughly 5 TRBV segments occurring more often in patients than controls included TRBV5-6, TRBV5-1 and TRBV20-1. Controls showed significantly higher normalized Chao1 diversity than did multiple sclerosis patients.

Sequenced: blood. The TCR comes from a girl aged 2 to 9 with multiple sclerosis. The genes are TRBV25-1 and TRBJ2-6, with 7 bases aligning to TRBD1. CDR3 in amino acids: CASSDSEHRGMGSGANVLTF. CDR3 bases: TGTGCCAGCAGTGACTCCGAGCACAGGGGAATGGGCTCTGGGGCCAACGTCCTGACTTTC.